Sequencing of this T cell receptor (beta chain) was carried out in a study of blood T cell repertoires in COVID-19. Produced via immunoSEQ multiplex PCR; TCRdb's table is partial and in-frame only. The sample yields hundreds of thousands of clones, roughly 91% seen once. The clonotype comes from a woman in her 50s with COVID-19, enrolled during active disease. Material: peripheral blood.

CDR3 sequence reads: CASSVGDGELFF. The CDR3 DNA follows: TGCGCCAGCAGCGTCGGGGACGGGGAGCTGTTTTTT. The rearrangement links TRBV5-1 to TRBJ2-2; a possible D gene is TRBD2 (5 bases). Trimming shortened V by 4 bases and J by 7 bases, and 8 bases separated the two germline ends. CDR1 SGHRS and CDR2 YFSETQ come from the germline V gene. The CDR3 runs to 12 residues. Variable domain in full (rest from reference TRBV5-1 and TRBJ2-2): KAGVTQTPRYLIKTRGQQVTLSCSPISGHRSVSWYQQTPGQGLQFLFEYFSETQRNKGNFPGRFSGRQFSNSRSEMNVSTLELGDSALYLCASSVGDGELFFGEGSRLTVL.